The next 11 T cell receptor beta chains were all read from a single sample in a study of blood T cells in healthy people across ages. Through a sample-barcoded 5' primer and a J-beta primer mix, a second PCR was run for roughly 6 to 11 cycles. Each CDR3 protein gets one entry after TCRdb re-called the 5' RACE reads with MiXCR. The sample yields approximately 1.5 million distinct CDR3 sequences, roughly 43% seen once. Material for sequencing was blood. The receptors stem from a woman younger than 30 in good health.

The rearrangement links TRBV7-2 to TRBJ1-2; D not resolved. Germline-derived CDR1 and CDR2 are SGHTA and FQGNSA. The CDR3 runs 14 residues. The V end was cut by 3 bases, the J end by 10 bases, with 18 bases between. The CDR3 coding sequence is TGTGCCAGCAGCTTGGGCTTATCCGATGGAGACTACACCTTC. This translates into CASSLGLSDGDYTF.

This rearrangement joins TRBV29-1 to TRBJ1-2, with 9 bases aligning to TRBD1. There are 15 residues in the CDR3. CDR1 SQVTM and CDR2 ANQGSEA come from the germline V gene. The J segment lost 9 bases and the V segment lost 2 bases, leaving 13 bases of the junction unmatched. The CDR3 bases are TGCAGCGTTGAAAACTTCGGGACAGGGTTCCGGAGCTACACCTTC. Protein product: CSVENFGTGFRSYTF.

The chain links TRBV4-3 to TRBJ1-4; no firm D call. The CDR3 is made up of 17 amino acids. Trimming shortened V by 3 bases and J by 0 bases, and 14 bases separated the two germline ends. The germline V gene encodes CDR1 LGHNA and CDR2 YSLEER. CDR3 coding DNA: TGCGCCAGCAGCCACCGTGGGAGTTATACAACTAATGAAAAACTGTTTTTT. Translating it yields CASSHRGSYTTNEKLFF.

The rearrangement links TRBV5-1 to TRBJ2-1; 9 bases line up with TRBD2. The J call may be mistaken, given a closer DNA end match to TRBJ2-7. In germline, CDR1 is SGHRS, CDR2 YFSETQ. This CDR3 comprises 15 residues. This CDR3 is CASRGSGSSYNEQYF. The DNA of the CDR3 is TGCGCCAGCAGGGGTAGCGGGAGTTCCTACAATGAGCAGTACTTC.

The gene calls are TRBV5-4 and TRBJ2-3; 8 bases fit TRBD1. CDR3 size: 16 residues. Germline V gives CDR1 SGHNT, CDR2 YYREEE (reference sequence). V was pared by 4 bases and J by 1 base, with 8 bases of the junction left unmatched. CDR3: CASSLDRGAGTDTQYF. The DNA of the CDR3 is TGTGCCAGCAGCCTAGACAGGGGAGCTGGCACAGATACGCAGTATTTT. Together with reference TRBV5-4 and TRBJ2-3, the CDR3 gives the full variable domain: ETGVTQSPTHLIKTRGQQVTLRCSSQSGHNTVSWYQQALGQGPQFIFQYYREEENGRGNFPPRFSGLQFPNYSSELNVNALELDDSALYLCASSLDRGAGTDTQYFGPGTRLTVL.

About this clonotype: A junction boundary mismatches the germline segment, possibly from a read error. V is TRBV20-1 and J is TRBJ2-3; weak D call: TRBD2 (6 bases). This CDR3 has 13 residues. Germline V lookup: CDR1 DFQATT, CDR2 SNEGSKA (reference sequence). The CDR3 nucleotides are TGCAGCGCTAGACGGACTATCCGTGATACGCAGTATTTT. This sequence encodes CSARRTIRDTQYF.

This clonotype was picked up a small number of times. This sequence joins TRBV10-2 and TRBJ2-1; D might be TRBD1 (6 bases). CDR3 length: 15 amino acids. CDR1 WSHSY and CDR2 SAAADI come from the germline V gene. V was shortened by 3 bases and J by 0 bases, with 9 bases between the two germline ends. The CDR3 sequence is CASSEPQGSYNEQFF. The CDR3 DNA is TGCGCCAGCAGTGAACCACAGGGCTCCTACAATGAGCAGTTCTTC.

This clonotype appeared a few times. The rearrangement links TRBV7-2 to TRBJ2-7, with TRBD2 matching over 7 bases. The CDR3 covers 14 residues. With V trimmed by 3 bases and J by 6 bases, 8 bases remained unmatched. Germline loops: CDR1 SGHTA, CDR2 FQGNSA. CDR3 region: CASSFGGSYREQYF. CDR3 nucleotide sequence: TGTGCCAGCAGCTTTGGCGGGAGTTACCGCGAGCAGTACTTC. Combining the CDR3 with reference TRBV7-2 and TRBJ2-7 gives the whole variable domain GAGVSQSPSNKVTEKGKDVELRCDPISGHTALYWYRQSLGQGLEFLIYFQGNSAPDKSGLPSDRFSAERTGGSVSTLTIQRTQQEDSAVYLCASSFGGSYREQYFGPGTRLTVT.

The V and J genes are TRBV9 and TRBJ1-1; D unclear. Germline V gene lookup returns CDR1 SGDLS and CDR2 YYNGEE. The CDR3 is 14 amino acids. V lost 0 bases, J lost 1 base, and 7 bases lay in between. CDR3 nucleotides: TGTGCCAGCAGCGTAGAGGCGGAGAACACTGAAGCTTTCTTT. It codes for CASSVEAENTEAFF.

In DNA, the CDR3 is TGTGCCAGCAGTTTATCTGCCGGTCTTAGCTATGGCTACACCTTC. It yields the protein CASSLSAGLSYGYTF. The V call is TRBV27, the J call TRBJ1-2; D remains unclear. Germline-derived CDR1 and CDR2 are MNHEY and SMNVEV (reference sequence). Trimming shortened V by 0 bases and J by 4 bases, and 12 bases separated the two germline ends. The CDR3 totals 15 residues.

The chain is built from TRBV4-1 and TRBJ2-3, with TRBD1 matching 8 bases. Looked up from germline, CDR1 is MGHRA and CDR2 is YSYEKL. The CDR3 covers 16 residues. V lost 0 bases and J lost 3; bases outside the gene matches: 5. CDR3 coding DNA: TGCGCCAGCAGCCAAGATGTAACAGGGGGGACAGATACGCAGTATTTT. Translating gives CASSQDVTGGTDTQYF.